This T cell receptor (beta chain) was captured by sequencing in a study of blood T cell repertoires in COVID-19. Study-wide background: Sites in the United States, Italy and Spain provided acute and convalescent COVID-19 samples.

V shed 1 base and J 1 base; nucleotides not matched to a gene: 3. CDR1 SGHNT and CDR2 YENEEA come from the germline V gene. There are 17 residues in the CDR3. Profiled with immunoSEQ multiplex PCR; TCRdb holds only in-frame clones, not every one. The sample contains about 140,000 clones, approximately 84% of which appear only once. The material sequenced was PBMCs or T cells enriched from blood (not recorded which). V is TRBV11-3 and J is TRBJ2-1; 11 bases fit TRBD1. The clonotype comes from a woman aged 45-65 years with acute COVID-19. DNA for the CDR3: TGTGCCAGCAGCTTAGGGACAGGGGGCAGGTCCTACAATGAGCAGTTCTTC. It codes for CASSLGTGGRSYNEQFF.